Below are 26 T cell receptor beta chains sequenced from a single sample in a study of CD8 T cells in Susac syndrome. It was with random hexamers that 0.5 to 1 ug RNA was reverse transcribed. TCRdb re-called the immunoSEQ multiplex PCR reads through MiXCR, storing one row per CDR3 protein. There are 75,000 to 80,000 distinct CDR3 sequences in the sample; 94% occur only once, and 0.4% to 0.55% lies in the top ten. Sequences were obtained from CD8+ T cells from PBMCs. The source of these receptors is a human donor with Susac syndrome.

This chain links TRBV9 with TRBJ2-3; TRBD2 agrees at 7 bases. V lost 3 bases, J lost 2 bases, and 6 bases stayed unmatched. Germline V CDR1 and CDR2: SGDLS, YYNGEE. The CDR3 is made up of 15 amino acids. Written as DNA, the CDR3 is TGTGCCAGCAGCGCGGGGGGATCCTTCACAGATACGCAGTATTTT. Protein sequence: CASSAGGSFTDTQYF. Full variable domain (outside the CDR3, taken from reference TRBV9 and TRBJ2-3): DSGVTQTPKHLITATGQRVTLRCSPRSGDLSVYWYQQSLDQGLQFLIQYYNGEERAKGNILERFSAQQFPDLHSELNLSSLELGDSALYFCASSAGGSFTDTQYFGPGTRLTVL.

The chain couples TRBV6-2 or TRBV6-3 to TRBJ2-3; D is unresolved. V lost 2 bases and J lost 3, with 6 bases in between. Germline V lookup: CDR1 MNHEY, CDR2 SVGEGT. This CDR3 spans 13 amino acids. The CDR3 nucleotides read TGTGCCAGCAGTTACAGGGAAACAGATACGCAGTATTTT. Protein sequence: CASSYRETDTQYF.

The V gene is TRBV7-9, the J gene TRBJ2-1; D is unclear. CDR1 and CDR2 (germline): SEHNR, FQNEAQ (reference sequence). The CDR3 covers 12 residues. Trimming stripped 5 bases from V and 14 bases from J, with 16 bases between. The CDR3 loop is CASSDTKGYKFF. The CDR3 coding sequence is TGTGCCAGCAGCGACACAAAGGGTTATAAGTTCTTC.

The sample holds one count of this clonotype. The chain couples TRBV14 to TRBJ1-4; TRBD1 matches 7 bases. The J segment lost 7 bases and the V segment lost 3 bases, leaving 5 bases of the junction unmatched. CDR1 and CDR2 from the germline V gene are SGHDN and FVKESK. The CDR3 loop spans 14 amino acids. CDR3 DNA sequence: TGTGCCAGCAGCCAGTGGGGACAGAGTGAAAAACTGTTTTTT. Residues: CASSQWGQSEKLFF. The variable domain in full, with the rest retrieved from reference TRBV14 and TRBJ1-4, is EAGVTQFPSHSVIEKGQTVTLRCDPISGHDNLYWYRRVMGKEIKFLLHFVKESKQDESGMPNNRFLAERTGGTYSTLKVQPAELEDSGVYFCASSQWGQSEKLFFGSGTQLSVL.

The chain has TRBV29-1 and TRBJ1-4; 7 bases are a match to TRBD1. Germline V lookup: CDR1 SQVTM, CDR2 ANQGSEA. The V gene end was trimmed by 2 bases and the J gene end by 12 bases; junction bases not matched to a gene: 9. The CDR3 consists of 13 residues. This CDR3 reads CSVESDRPSELFF. The CDR3 DNA is TGCAGCGTTGAATCGGACAGGCCCTCCGAACTGTTTTTT.

The genes are TRBV10-3 and TRBJ2-1; 7 bases agree with TRBD2. V shed 7 bases, J shed 5 bases, and the junction held 2 bases outside the gene matches. CDR3 length: 12 residues. CDR1 ENHRY and CDR2 SYGVKD come from the germline V gene. CDR3 sequence reads: CAITSGDNEQFF. DNA of the CDR3: TGTGCCATCACCAGCGGGGACAATGAGCAGTTCTTC.

The gene calls are TRBV29-1 and TRBJ1-2, with 11 nucleotides matching TRBD1. Germline V gene data show CDR1 as SQVTM and CDR2 as ANQGSEA. J gave up 5 bases and V 5 bases, and 4 bases lay outside the gene matches. The CDR3 covers 13 residues. The CDR3 DNA reads as TGCAGCGTTCCGGACAGGGGGCAGTATGGCTACACCTTC. Its protein is CSVPDRGQYGYTF.

The chain carries TRBV28 and TRBJ1-5; D possibly corresponds to TRBD1 (6 bases). In germline, CDR1 is MDHEN, CDR2 SYDVKM. Deletions cut 2 bases from V and 0 bases from J, with 14 bases between. The CDR3 contains 17 residues. CDR3 DNA sequence: TGTGCCAGCAGTTTAAGGAGGACAGACTATAGCAATCAGCCCCAGCATTTT. Translating it yields CASSLRRTDYSNQPQHF.

This chain uses TRBV9 with TRBJ1-2, with 9 bases aligning to TRBD1. The CDR3 loop spans 11 amino acids. Germline V gene data show CDR1 as SGDLS and CDR2 as YYNGEE. V shed 3 bases and J 12 bases; nucleotides not matched to a gene: 3. Here the CDR3 reads CASSDYRGHTF. The CDR3 DNA reads TGTGCCAGCAGCGATTACAGGGGGCACACCTTC. The full variable domain, its missing parts supplied by reference TRBV9 and TRBJ1-2, is DSGVTQTPKHLITATGQRVTLRCSPRSGDLSVYWYQQSLDQGLQFLIQYYNGEERAKGNILERFSAQQFPDLHSELNLSSLELGDSALYFCASSDYRGHTFGSGTRLTVV.

The V gene is TRBV5-1, the J gene TRBJ2-7; D uncertain. V dropped 0 bases and J dropped 6 bases, with 10 bases sitting between them. In germline, CDR1 is SGHRS, CDR2 YFSETQ. The CDR3 runs to 13 residues. The DNA of the CDR3 is TGCGCCAGCAGCTTGGAGATCCCGGGCGAGCAGTACTTC. Translation: CASSLEIPGEQYF. Looking up the rest from reference TRBV5-1 and TRBJ2-7 gives the full variable domain: KAGVTQTPRYLIKTRGQQVTLSCSPISGHRSVSWYQQTPGQGLQFLFEYFSETQRNKGNFPGRFSGRQFSNSRSEMNVSTLELGDSALYLCASSLEIPGEQYFGPGTRLTVT.

The rearrangement links TRBV4-1 to TRBJ1-3; 8 nucleotides match TRBD1. The CDR3 has 13 amino acids. V gave up 8 bases and J gave up 6 bases; unmatched junction bases: 6. Germline CDR1 MGHRA, CDR2 YSYEKL. The CDR3 loop reads CASGQGAENTIYF. CDR3 sequence (DNA): TGCGCCAGCGGACAGGGTGCGGAAAACACCATATATTTT.

This sequence joins TRBV19 and TRBJ2-7; the match to TRBD1 covers 7 bases. V lost 6 bases, J lost 2 bases, and 4 bases stayed unmatched. Looked up from germline, CDR1 is LNHDA and CDR2 is SQIVND (reference sequence). This CDR3 is built from 13 residues. The CDR3 loop reads CASSGRGPYEQYF. In DNA form, the CDR3 reads TGTGCCAGTAGCGGTAGGGGGCCCTACGAGCAGTACTTC.

The V and J genes are TRBV24-1 and TRBJ1-1, with TRBD1 as a possible D gene (5 bases). CDR1 is KGHDR, CDR2 SFDVKD, per germline. V lost 5 bases and J lost 1, with 25 bases in between. This CDR3 is built from 19 residues. CDR3 loop: CATSVERGIQGCSNTEAFF. The CDR3 nucleotides read TGTGCCACCAGTGTTGAAAGGGGCATACAAGGGTGTTCGAACACTGAAGCTTTCTTT.

This chain connects TRBV2 to TRBJ2-7; TRBD1 agrees at 8 bases. The junction had 7 bases not matched to a gene; V was cut back by 8 bases and J by 1 base. Germline CDR1 SNHLY, CDR2 FYNNEI. CDR3 length equals 14 residues. The CDR3 DNA reads TGTGCCAGCCCCCGGGACAGGACTTCCTACGAGCAGTACTTC. Protein: CASPRDRTSYEQYF.

The chain combines TRBV6-1 with TRBJ2-6; TRBD1 aligns across 9 bases. The trim removed 6 bases at V and 4 bases at J, leaving 16 bases unmatched. CDR1 is MNHNS and CDR2 is SASEGT in the germline V gene. The CDR3 runs to 19 residues. Here the CDR3 reads CASRPPGQGFSLGANVLTF. DNA for the CDR3: TGTGCCAGCAGACCTCCGGGACAGGGTTTTTCCCTCGGGGCCAACGTCCTGACTTTC.

CDR3 sequence (DNA): TGTGCCAGCAGTGAGACCCCACACGACAGAAACTATGGCTACACCTTC. This sequence encodes CASSETPHDRNYGYTF. This chain joins TRBV12-3 or TRBV12-4 and TRBJ1-2, with a possible D match to TRBD1 (5 bases). V was shortened by 5 bases and J by 2 bases, with 18 bases between the two germline ends. The length of the CDR3 is 16 residues.

The chain recombines TRBV24-1 with TRBJ2-3; 8 bases map to TRBD1. This CDR3 region has 16 residues. Trimming at V came to 4 bases and at J to 2 bases, leaving 7 bases not matched to a gene. Per the germline V gene, CDR1 is KGHDR and CDR2 is SFDVKD. In DNA form, the CDR3 reads TGTGCCACCAGTGACTCCAGGGGGCGAGCCACAGATACGCAGTATTTT. Protein sequence: CATSDSRGRATDTQYF.

The rearrangement links TRBV30 to TRBJ2-1; D is unresolved. This CDR3 contains 11 residues. Germline CDR1 reads GTSNPN; CDR2 reads SVGIG (reference sequence). Trimming took 7 bases from V and 5 from J, leaving 9 bases between them. The CDR3 DNA reads as TGTGCCTTAGACAAGCACAATGAGCAGTTCTTC. Protein sequence: CALDKHNEQFF.

The V and J genes are TRBV5-6 and TRBJ2-7; a possible D gene is TRBD1 (7 bases). This CDR3 is built from 15 residues. V was shortened by 0 bases and J by 3 bases, with 13 bases between the two germline ends. Germline lookup yields CDR1 SGHDT and CDR2 YYEEEE. In DNA form, the CDR3 reads TGTGCCAGCAGCTTGGGTTCAGGGGGGAGCTACGAGCAGTACTTC. Translated: CASSLGSGGSYEQYF.

The chain links TRBV19 to TRBJ2-1, with 7 nucleotides matching TRBD1. CDR1 is LNHDA and CDR2 is SQIVND in the germline V gene (reference sequence). The CDR3 length is 14 residues. V lost 3 bases and J lost 8; bases outside the gene matches: 7. The CDR3 loop reads CASSMTGYGHEQFF. The CDR3 region has the DNA TGTGCCAGTAGTATGACAGGGTATGGGCATGAGCAGTTCTTC.

This clonotype was counted a few times. J is TRBJ2-1 and V is TRBV5-6; D may match TRBD1 or TRBD2 (5 bases each). V was cut by 0 bases and J by 0 bases, with 7 bases left in between. The CDR3 is 15 residues long. Germline V CDR1 and CDR2: SGHDT, YYEEEE. CDR3 DNA: TGTGCCAGCAGCTTGGGTGGGGGCTCCTACAATGAGCAGTTCTTC. Amino acid sequence: CASSLGGGSYNEQFF.

V gene TRBV11-2 combines with J gene TRBJ2-5, with D unresolved. The CDR3 is 16 residues long. CDR1 is SGHAT, CDR2 FQNNGV, per germline. Trimming cost V 5 bases and J 1 base, with 17 bases left between them. The CDR3 here is CASSQASSIFQETQYF. DNA for the CDR3: TGTGCCAGCAGCCAAGCCAGCTCTATTTTCCAAGAGACCCAGTACTTC.

The V and J genes are TRBV10-2 and TRBJ2-7, with TRBD1 matching 7 bases. V lost 7 bases to trimming and J lost 2 bases; unmatched junction nucleotides: 5. This CDR3 comprises 13 residues. The V gene's germline CDR1 is WSHSY and CDR2 SAAADI. The CDR3 region is CASKDRDTYEQYF. CDR3 nucleotide sequence: TGCGCCAGCAAAGACAGGGACACCTACGAGCAGTACTTC.

The chain combines TRBV25-1 with TRBJ2-7; tentatively, D is TRBD1 (6 bases). The V gene's germline CDR1 is MGHDK and CDR2 SYGVNS. V lost 4 bases and J 5 bases, leaving 9 bases between the germline ends. The CDR3 covers 12 residues. The CDR3 is CASSGKGDEQYF. In DNA, the CDR3 is TGTGCCAGCAGTGGAAAGGGGGACGAGCAGTACTTC.

This chain connects TRBV28 to TRBJ2-3; D not certain. The V gene lost 7 bases and the J gene lost 3 bases, with 17 bases spanning the gap. Germline assignment: CDR1 MDHEN and CDR2 SYDVKM. The CDR3 length is 15 residues. CDR3: CASTQGFYLTDTQYF. The CDR3 nucleotides read TGTGCCAGCACCCAAGGCTTCTACTTAACAGATACGCAGTATTTT.

This chain links TRBV12-3 or TRBV12-4 with TRBJ2-1; a weak D match, TRBD2 (6 bases). V gave up 7 bases and J gave up 7 bases, with 17 bases separating them. There are 14 residues in the CDR3. CDR3 sequence reads: CASKFLGTSNEQFF. Here the CDR3 DNA reads TGTGCCAGCAAATTTCTAGGGACTTCAAATGAGCAGTTCTTC.